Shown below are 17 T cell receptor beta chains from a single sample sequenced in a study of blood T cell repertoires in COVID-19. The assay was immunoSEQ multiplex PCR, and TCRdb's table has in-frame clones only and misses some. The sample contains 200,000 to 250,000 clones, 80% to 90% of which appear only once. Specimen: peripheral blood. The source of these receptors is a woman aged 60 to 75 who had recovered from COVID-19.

CDR3 amino acids: CASREDSYNEQFF. CDR3 sequence (DNA): TGTGCCAGCAGGGAGGACAGCTACAATGAGCAGTTCTTC. The rearrangement links TRBV2 to TRBJ2-1, with a weak D call TRBD1 (6 bases). The CDR3 has 13 amino acids. Trimming pared 6 bases from V and 3 bases from J, leaving 9 bases between. Germline V gene data show CDR1 as SNHLY and CDR2 as FYNNEI.

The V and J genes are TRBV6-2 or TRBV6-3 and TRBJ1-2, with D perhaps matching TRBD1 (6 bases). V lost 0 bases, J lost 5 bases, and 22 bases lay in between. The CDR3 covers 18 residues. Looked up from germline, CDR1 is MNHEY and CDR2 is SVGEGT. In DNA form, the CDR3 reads TGTGCCAGCAGTTACTCTGGTCCGTCAGGGGACCTTGGGTATGGCTACACCTTC. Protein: CASSYSGPSGDLGYGYTF.

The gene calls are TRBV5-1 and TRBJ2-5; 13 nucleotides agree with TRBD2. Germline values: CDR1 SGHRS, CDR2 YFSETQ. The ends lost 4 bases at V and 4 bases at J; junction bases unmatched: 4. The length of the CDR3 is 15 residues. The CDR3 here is CASSPGTSGVETQYF. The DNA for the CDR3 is TGCGCCAGCAGCCCCGGGACTAGCGGGGTAGAGACCCAGTACTTC. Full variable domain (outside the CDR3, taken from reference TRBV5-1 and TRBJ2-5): KAGVTQTPRYLIKTRGQQVTLSCSPISGHRSVSWYQQTPGQGLQFLFEYFSETQRNKGNFPGRFSGRQFSNSRSEMNVSTLELGDSALYLCASSPGTSGVETQYFGPGTRLLVL.

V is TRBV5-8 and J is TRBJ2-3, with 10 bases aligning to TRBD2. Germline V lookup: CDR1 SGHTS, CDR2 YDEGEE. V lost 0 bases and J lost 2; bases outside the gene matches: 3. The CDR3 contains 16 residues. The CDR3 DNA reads TGTGCCAGCAGCTTGGTTCTAGCGGGGGTCACAGATACGCAGTATTTT. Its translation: CASSLVLAGVTDTQYF.

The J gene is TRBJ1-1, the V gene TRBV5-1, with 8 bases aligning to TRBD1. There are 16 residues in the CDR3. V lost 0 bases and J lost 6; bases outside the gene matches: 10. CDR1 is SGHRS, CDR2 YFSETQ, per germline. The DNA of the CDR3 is TGCGCCAGCAGCTTGGGTCCAGGGGGCGTGTTAGCTGAAGCTTTCTTT. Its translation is CASSLGPGGVLAEAFF.

The CDR3 protein is CAIHLEYEQYF. Written as DNA, the CDR3 is TGTGCCATCCACCTAGAATACGAGCAGTACTTC. V and J are TRBV2 and TRBJ2-7; D unclear. The CDR3 loop spans 11 amino acids. Deletions cut 10 bases from V and 4 bases from J, with 11 bases between. Germline V gene sequence: CDR1 SNHLY, CDR2 FYNNEI.

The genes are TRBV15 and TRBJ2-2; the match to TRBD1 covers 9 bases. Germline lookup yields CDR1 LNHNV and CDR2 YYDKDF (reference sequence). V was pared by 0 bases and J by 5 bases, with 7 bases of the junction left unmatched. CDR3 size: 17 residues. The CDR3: CATSRDRGQGKTGELFF. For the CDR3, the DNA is TGTGCCACCAGCAGAGATAGGGGACAGGGTAAAACCGGGGAGCTGTTTTTT.

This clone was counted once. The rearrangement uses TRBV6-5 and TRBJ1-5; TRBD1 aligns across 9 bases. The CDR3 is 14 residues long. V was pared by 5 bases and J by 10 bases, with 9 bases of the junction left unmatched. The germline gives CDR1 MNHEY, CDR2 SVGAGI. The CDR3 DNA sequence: TGTGCCAGCAGTCGGGACAGGGTTCAAGCACCCCAGCATTTT. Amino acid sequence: CASSRDRVQAPQHF.

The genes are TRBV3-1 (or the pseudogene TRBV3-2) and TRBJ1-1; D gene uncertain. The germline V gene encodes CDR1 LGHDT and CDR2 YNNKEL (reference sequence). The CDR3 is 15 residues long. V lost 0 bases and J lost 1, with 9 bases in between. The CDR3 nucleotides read TGTGCCAGCAGCCAAGAAACAGAAACGAACACTGAAGCTTTCTTT. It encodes CASSQETETNTEAFF.

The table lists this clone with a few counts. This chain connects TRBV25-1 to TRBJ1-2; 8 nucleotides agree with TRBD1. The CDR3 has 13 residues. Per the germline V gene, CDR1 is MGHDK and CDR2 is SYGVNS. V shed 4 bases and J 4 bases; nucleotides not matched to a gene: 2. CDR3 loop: CASSGQGIYGYTF. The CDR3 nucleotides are TGTGCCAGCAGTGGACAGGGGATCTATGGCTACACCTTC.

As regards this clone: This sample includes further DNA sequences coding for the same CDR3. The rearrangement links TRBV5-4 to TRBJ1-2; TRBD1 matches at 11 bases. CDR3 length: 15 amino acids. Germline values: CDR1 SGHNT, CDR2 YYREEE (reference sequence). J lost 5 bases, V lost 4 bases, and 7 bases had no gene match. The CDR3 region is CASSLRTGGAYGYTF. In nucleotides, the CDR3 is TGTGCCAGCAGCCTACGGACAGGGGGCGCATATGGCTACACCTTC.

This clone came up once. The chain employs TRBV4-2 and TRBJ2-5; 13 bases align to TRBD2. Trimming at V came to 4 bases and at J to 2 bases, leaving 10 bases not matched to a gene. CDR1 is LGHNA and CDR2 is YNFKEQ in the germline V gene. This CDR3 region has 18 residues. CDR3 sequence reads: CASSPSGTSGVRQETQYF. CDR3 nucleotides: TGTGCCAGCAGCCCCTCCGGGACTAGCGGGGTACGGCAAGAGACCCAGTACTTC.

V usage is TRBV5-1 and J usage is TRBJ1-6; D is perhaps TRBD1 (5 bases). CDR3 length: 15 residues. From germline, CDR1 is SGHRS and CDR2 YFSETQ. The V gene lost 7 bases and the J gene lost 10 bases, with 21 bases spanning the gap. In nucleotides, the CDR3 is TGCGCCAGCGAACCTTATGGAGGGGATGGGTCACCCCTCCACTTT. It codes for CASEPYGGDGSPLHF.

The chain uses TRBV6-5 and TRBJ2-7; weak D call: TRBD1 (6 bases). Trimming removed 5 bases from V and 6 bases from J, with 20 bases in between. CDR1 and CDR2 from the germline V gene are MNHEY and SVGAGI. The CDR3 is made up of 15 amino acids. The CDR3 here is CASSTQDRQGREQYF. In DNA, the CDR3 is TGTGCCAGCAGTACTCAAGACAGGCAGGGGCGCGAGCAGTACTTC.

The CDR3 region has the DNA TGCGCCAGCAGTGTGGGAGTGAACACTGAAGCTTTCTTT. Residues: CASSVGVNTEAFF. The V gene is TRBV10-1, the J gene TRBJ1-1; unclear D gene. Germline V gene sequence: CDR1 WNHNN, CDR2 SYGVQD (reference sequence). The CDR3 spans 13 residues. Trimming stripped 4 bases from V and 0 bases from J, with 6 bases between.

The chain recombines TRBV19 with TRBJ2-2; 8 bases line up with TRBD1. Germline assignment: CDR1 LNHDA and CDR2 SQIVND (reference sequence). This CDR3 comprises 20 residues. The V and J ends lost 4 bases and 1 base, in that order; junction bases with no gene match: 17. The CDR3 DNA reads TGTGCCAGTAGTAACGGACACGCAGGGGGCGCGTTTTGGAACACCGGGGAGCTGTTTTTT. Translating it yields CASSNGHAGGAFWNTGELFF. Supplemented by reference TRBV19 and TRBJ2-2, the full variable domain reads DGGITQSPKYLFRKEGQNVTLSCEQNLNHDAMYWYRQDPGQGLRLIYYSQIVNDFQKGDIAEGYSVSREKKESFPLTVTSAQKNPTAFYLCASSNGHAGGAFWNTGELFFGEGSRLTVL.

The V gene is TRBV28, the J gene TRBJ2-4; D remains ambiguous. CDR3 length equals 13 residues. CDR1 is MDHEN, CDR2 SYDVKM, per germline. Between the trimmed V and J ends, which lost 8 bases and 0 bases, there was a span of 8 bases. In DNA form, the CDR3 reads TGTGCCAGCTCTACAGTAGCCAAAAACATTCAGTACTTC. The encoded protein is CASSTVAKNIQYF.